The clone carrying this TCR beta chain was counted between two and nine times. No antigen is known for it. The data stem from a study of blood T cells in healthy people across ages. Study observations and caveats: The long-lived group displayed more naive CD4+ cells, plus higher diversity, than the aged donors did. Researchers deemed the diversity estimates from one million T cells underestimates.

Around 9.5 milliliters of peripheral blood were drawn from each donor. Using a J-beta primer mix together with a sample-barcoded 5' primer, a second PCR was run for roughly 6 to 12 cycles. The template-switch adaptor, which had 12 random nucleotides, put a tag on each cDNA molecule. TCRdb re-analysed the 5' RACE reads in MiXCR, keeping a single row per CDR3 protein. Of about 1.5 million distinct CDR3 sequences in the sample, about 40% are singletons; the top ten hold roughly 7.7%. There are 13 residues in the CDR3. CDR1 and CDR2 (germline): SGHRS, YFSETQ. Between the trimmed V and J ends, which lost 0 bases and 7 bases, there was a span of 5 bases.

The chain is built from TRBV5-1 and TRBJ1-6; D gene unclear. Sequenced input: blood. This clonotype originated in a woman aged 18-29 years in good health. The CDR3 nucleotides are TGCGCCAGCAGCTTGGAGGCGAATTCACCCCTCCACTTT. Residues: CASSLEANSPLHF.